The entry that follows covers one T cell receptor beta chain sequence. These data come from a study of blood T cell repertoires in COVID-19. At the level of the study: PBMCs, B-cell-depleted T cells, or T cells were the source of the cDNA or gDNA that made up the material.

Germline V gene lookup returns CDR1 SGHRS and CDR2 YFSETQ. V was shortened by 4 bases and J by 8 bases, with 15 bases between the two germline ends. This CDR3 is 14 amino acids long. Generated by immunoSEQ multiplex PCR, the TCRdb table keeps only in-frame clones and is missing some. The top ten clones hold around 3.6% of a sample with 200,000 to 250,000 clones, approximately 88% of them seen once. Participants were aged about 18 to 100 years from some 24 US areas. Participants reported their clinical history, and cohort assignment relied on those reports. In the 2 weeks before study entry, exposed participants met a COVID-19 case, which was PCR-confirmed or clinician-diagnosed.

The TCR sequence derives from a woman in her 30s who had been exposed to COVID-19. The sample consisted of PBMCs or T cells enriched from blood (not recorded which). The gene calls are TRBV5-1 and TRBJ1-4; D is unresolved. This chain's CDR3 is CASSPSGYGEKLFF. For the CDR3, the DNA is TGCGCCAGCAGCCCGAGCGGGTATGGGGAAAAACTGTTTTTT.